The 29 T cell receptor beta chains reported below all come from one sample, sequenced in a study of post-analysis software for immune sequencing data. Presence of unique molecular identifiers characterized the TCR beta cDNA libraries. TCRdb redid the calling of the PCR reads with MiXCR, one entry per CDR3 protein. The sample carries roughly 430,000 distinct CDR3 sequences, over 30% recorded once. Study-level points and caveats: In patients, five or six TRBV segments were more frequent than in controls, with TRBV5-6, TRBV5-1 and TRBV20-1 among them.

No antigen has been assigned to these receptors. The sample was blood. Receptors were obtained from a girl under 10 years old with multiple sclerosis.

The chain recombines TRBV5-1 with TRBJ2-5; no firm D call. CDR1 and CDR2 (germline): SGHRS, YFSETQ. The CDR3 totals 13 residues. With 1 base removed from V and 1 base from J, the gap between germline ends came to 5 bases. CDR3 residues: CASSLMTQETQYF. The CDR3 bases are TGCGCCAGCAGCTTGATGACCCAAGAGACCCAGTACTTC. The full variable domain, with the rest looked up from reference TRBV5-1 and TRBJ2-5, is KAGVTQTPRYLIKTRGQQVTLSCSPISGHRSVSWYQQTPGQGLQFLFEYFSETQRNKGNFPGRFSGRQFSNSRSEMNVSTLELGDSALYLCASSLMTQETQYFGPGTRLLVL.

This clonotype has a handful of counts. The chain joins TRBV27 to TRBJ2-3, with 8 bases fitting TRBD1. The CDR3 extends over 14 amino acids. Germline V gene sequence: CDR1 MNHEY, CDR2 SMNVEV (reference sequence). The V gene end was trimmed by 5 bases and the J gene end by 2 bases; junction bases not matched to a gene: 3. CDR3 in DNA: TGTGCCAGCAGTGCGACAGGGGTCACAGATACGCAGTATTTT. Translation: CASSATGVTDTQYF.

This chain uses TRBV7-2 with TRBJ2-3, with D tentatively TRBD1 (6 bases). Trimming took 1 base from V and 6 from J, leaving 20 bases between them. Germline CDR1 reads SGHTA; CDR2 reads FQGNSA. There are 17 residues in the CDR3. For the CDR3, the DNA is TGTGCCAGCAGCTTAGGGACAGCCCGGTGGGTCAAGGATACGCAGTATTTT. Protein: CASSLGTARWVKDTQYF.

This clonotype occurred a few times. This chain joins TRBV6-4 and TRBJ1-1, with 8 positions matching TRBD1. The germline V gene encodes CDR1 MRHNA and CDR2 SNTAGT. The CDR3 consists of 13 residues. Trimming took 5 bases from V and 7 from J; bases not matched to a gene: 6. Here the CDR3 DNA reads TGTGCCAGCAGTCCAGACAGGGGACTTGAAGCTTTCTTT. Its translation is CASSPDRGLEAFF.

The chain joins TRBV20-1 to TRBJ2-7, with 11 bases identical to TRBD2. After removal of 0 bases from V and 2 bases from J, the junction contained 3 bases not matched to a gene. Germline V CDR1 and CDR2: DFQATT, SNEGSKA (reference sequence). The CDR3 totals 15 residues. CDR3 in amino acids: CSARESTSGTYEQYF. The CDR3 DNA is TGCAGTGCTAGAGAATCGACTAGCGGGACCTACGAGCAGTACTTC.

The chain has TRBV9 and TRBJ2-3; 8 bases agree with TRBD2. In germline, CDR1 is SGDLS, CDR2 YYNGEE. V was clipped by 4 bases and J by 3 bases; unmatched bases: 10. The CDR3 totals 16 residues. DNA for the CDR3: TGTGCCAGCAGCTTCAACGCGGGGGGACCGACAGATACGCAGTATTTT. It encodes CASSFNAGGPTDTQYF.

This clonotype was seen only a few times. The chain recombines TRBV5-1 with TRBJ2-7; perhaps TRBD2 as D (5 bases). This CDR3 has 16 amino acids. Germline lookup yields CDR1 SGHRS and CDR2 YFSETQ. The V and J ends lost 4 bases and 0 bases respectively, with 17 bases between them. DNA for the CDR3: TGCGCCAGCAGCACCTGGACTTCCCGCGGCTCCTACGAGCAGTACTTC. It encodes CASSTWTSRGSYEQYF.

This clonotype was counted ten times or more. The chain recombines TRBV4-1 with TRBJ2-7; 9 bases agree with TRBD2. The trim removed 1 base at V and 1 base at J, leaving 8 bases unmatched. Germline V lookup: CDR1 MGHRA, CDR2 YSYEKL. This CDR3 is 17 amino acids long. The CDR3 reads CASSQAPGLAPSYEQYF. DNA for the CDR3: TGCGCCAGCAGCCAAGCGCCGGGACTAGCCCCATCCTACGAGCAGTACTTC.

The sample holds many counts of this clonotype. The V call is TRBV9, the J call TRBJ2-1, with D possibly matching TRBD2 (5 bases). V was pared by 0 bases and J by 8 bases, with 12 bases between. This CDR3 has 14 residues. Germline V gene lookup returns CDR1 SGDLS and CDR2 YYNGEE. The CDR3 DNA sequence: TGTGCCAGCAGCGTAGCTACCTCGGGGTATGAGCAGTTCTTC. Residues: CASSVATSGYEQFF.

The CDR3 coding sequence is TGTGCCAGCAGCCAGGATCTGACAGGGAGAAGTCGATCGTGGTACTTC. This translates into CASSQDLTGRSRSWYF. The chain couples TRBV4-2 to TRBJ2-7; 7 bases map to TRBD1. Germline V gene data show CDR1 as LGHNA and CDR2 as YNFKEQ. V was clipped by 3 bases and J by 12 bases; unmatched bases: 20. The CDR3 consists of 16 residues.

The chain carries TRBV28 and TRBJ2-5; 11 nucleotides match TRBD1. The last part of the DNA fits TRBJ2-7 better; the J call may be wrong. CDR3 length: 14 amino acids. Germline V gene data show CDR1 as MDHEN and CDR2 as SYDVKM. This chain's CDR3 is CASSRTGGWHEQYF. In nucleotides, the CDR3 is TGTGCCAGCAGTCGGACAGGGGGCTGGCACGAGCAGTACTTC.

The chain is built from TRBV20-1 and TRBJ2-7, with 9 bases lining up with TRBD2. Germline CDR1 DFQATT, CDR2 SNEGSKA (reference sequence). The CDR3 consists of 15 residues. V lost 0 bases and J lost 1; bases outside the gene matches: 4. Here the CDR3 reads CSARDLLAGSYEQYF. In DNA form, the CDR3 reads TGCAGTGCTAGAGATCTCCTAGCGGGATCCTACGAGCAGTACTTC.

The V gene is TRBV6-2 or TRBV6-3, the J gene TRBJ2-7; 8 nucleotides agree with TRBD2. The CDR3 runs to 13 residues. Germline trimming cut 9 bases from V and 2 bases from J; bases unmatched to any gene: 6. Germline V gene data show CDR1 as MNHEY and CDR2 as SVGEGT. CDR3 amino acids: CASVAGPPYEQYF. The CDR3 DNA is TGTGCCAGTGTAGCGGGGCCTCCCTACGAGCAGTACTTC.

V gene TRBV7-6 combines with J gene TRBJ2-1; D remains ambiguous. The V gene lost 5 bases and the J gene lost 7 bases, with 15 bases spanning the gap. CDR1 is SGHVS, CDR2 FNYEAQ, per germline. The CDR3 extends over 14 amino acids. The CDR3 sequence: CASSPRRGENEQFF. CDR3 sequence (DNA): TGTGCCAGCAGCCCCCGGCGCGGAGAAAATGAGCAGTTCTTC.

This clonotype showed up just a few times. V and J are TRBV5-1 and TRBJ2-1; 14 nucleotides line up with TRBD2. This CDR3 region has 16 residues. Germline CDR1 reads SGHRS; CDR2 reads YFSETQ. J gave up 8 bases and V 4 bases, and 8 bases lay outside the gene matches. CDR3 DNA: TGCGCCAGCAGCATACGACTAGCGGGAGGGCCTCATGAGCAGTTCTTC. It yields the protein CASSIRLAGGPHEQFF.

This clonotype was counted a few times. The chain recombines TRBV5-6 with TRBJ1-1; D gene uncertain. The CDR3 is made up of 14 amino acids. Per the germline V gene, CDR1 is SGHDT and CDR2 is YYEEEE. Trimming removed 5 bases from V and 3 bases from J, with 14 bases in between. CDR3 region: CASSFGLRDTEAFF. The CDR3 DNA reads TGTGCCAGCAGTTTTGGGCTCCGAGACACTGAAGCTTTCTTT.

V is TRBV12-3 or TRBV12-4 and J is TRBJ1-1; 7 bases are shared with TRBD1. Trimming at V came to 2 bases and at J to 0 bases, leaving 3 bases not matched to a gene. The length of the CDR3 is 15 residues. The CDR3 sequence: CASSLQGDMNTEAFF. CDR3 bases: TGTGCCAGCAGTTTACAGGGGGACATGAACACTGAAGCTTTCTTT.

This clonotype has just a few counts. The chain combines TRBV29-1 with TRBJ2-1, with TRBD2 matching over 9 bases. The CDR3 length is 16 residues. V gave up 2 bases and J gave up 1 base; unmatched junction bases: 6. Germline V gene lookup returns CDR1 SQVTM and CDR2 ANQGSEA. CDR3 sequence: CSVEWTSAMSYNEQFF. CDR3 DNA: TGCAGCGTTGAATGGACTAGCGCGATGTCCTACAATGAGCAGTTCTTC.

The chain's CDR3 is CASSQRTSGELFF. CDR3 coding DNA: TGTGCCAGCAGCCAACGGACGTCAGGGGAGCTGTTTTTT. The chain links TRBV14 to TRBJ2-2, with D hard to call. Trimming removed 2 bases from V and 8 bases from J, with 9 bases in between. CDR1 and CDR2 from the germline V gene are SGHDN and FVKESK. The CDR3 covers 13 residues. Filled out from reference TRBV14 and TRBJ2-2, the complete variable domain reads EAGVTQFPSHSVIEKGQTVTLRCDPISGHDNLYWYRRVMGKEIKFLLHFVKESKQDESGMPNNRFLAERTGGTYSTLKVQPAELEDSGVYFCASSQRTSGELFFGEGSRLTVL.

This chain links TRBV27 with TRBJ1-1; D not certain. Per the germline V gene, CDR1 is MNHEY and CDR2 is SMNVEV (reference sequence). V lost 5 bases and J 3 bases, leaving 10 bases between the germline ends. This CDR3 spans 13 amino acids. CDR3 protein: CASSAYGYTEAFF. In nucleotides, the CDR3 is TGTGCCAGCAGTGCATACGGTTACACTGAAGCTTTCTTT.

The gene calls are TRBV20-1 and TRBJ2-1, with TRBD2 identical over 10 bases. This CDR3 has 17 residues. The V gene's germline CDR1 is DFQATT and CDR2 SNEGSKA (reference sequence). V trimming: 2 bases; J trimming: 1 base; junction bases outside the gene matches: 8. The CDR3 region has the DNA TGCAGTGCTAGACCCGACCTTAGCGGGAGGTCCTACAATGAGCAGTTCTTC. Encoded protein: CSARPDLSGRSYNEQFF.

The V call is TRBV20-1, the J call TRBJ2-5, with D unclear. The CDR3 totals 11 residues. V was shortened by 3 bases and J by 11 bases, with 13 bases between the two germline ends. Germline assignment: CDR1 DFQATT and CDR2 SNEGSKA (reference sequence). Here the CDR3 DNA reads TGCAGTGCTAGTATGTCGAGTGAGCAGTACTTC. This translates into CSASMSSEQYF.

The chain couples TRBV19 to TRBJ1-1; D possibly corresponds to TRBD1 (5 bases). CDR1 and CDR2 (germline): LNHDA, SQIVND (reference sequence). The V gene lost 5 bases and the J gene lost 6 bases, with 16 bases spanning the gap. CDR3 length equals 14 residues. In DNA, the CDR3 is TGTGCCAGTAGTCAATGGGCAGGGAGCGCTGAAGCTTTCTTT. Its translation: CASSQWAGSAEAFF.

This clonotype occurred a few times. The CDR3 nucleotides are TGTGCCAGGGACTCCTCAGCGGGGAGCACAGATACGCAGTATTTT. This gives the protein CARDSSAGSTDTQYF. The chain uses TRBV7-3 and TRBJ2-3; 7 bases fit TRBD2. V gave up 9 bases and J gave up 0 bases; unmatched junction bases: 9. In germline, CDR1 is SGHTA, CDR2 FQGTGA. This CDR3 is 15 amino acids long.

In regard to this clonotype: Because it lacks the conserved phenylalanine or tryptophan at the end, this CDR3 is likely a read error. The V call is TRBV12-5, the J call TRBJ2-3; TRBD2 aligns across 8 bases. The CDR3 consists of 14 residues. Germline V CDR1 and CDR2: LGHNT, FRNRAP. V lost 6 bases and J lost 5; bases outside the gene matches: 7. DNA for the CDR3: TGTGCTAGTGGCGGAAGCGGGAGAAAAGATACGCAGTATGTT. Translated, it gives CASGGSGRKDTQYV.

This clonotype turned up a few times. The genes are TRBV5-5 and TRBJ1-1; the D gene is possibly TRBD1 (5 bases). The V and J ends lost 1 base and 2 bases respectively, with 9 bases between them. The CDR3 length is 14 residues. In germline, CDR1 is SGHKS, CDR2 YYEKEE (reference sequence). In nucleotides, the CDR3 is TGTGCCAGCAGCTTGCTGGGGGGAAACACTGAAGCTTTCTTT. Its translation: CASSLLGGNTEAFF. Filled out from reference TRBV5-5 and TRBJ1-1, the complete variable domain reads DAGVTQSPTHLIKTRGQQVTLRCSPISGHKSVSWYQQVLGQGPQFIFQYYEKEERGRGNFPDRFSARQFPNYSSELNVNALLLGDSALYLCASSLLGGNTEAFFGQGTRLTVV.

This chain links TRBV27 with TRBJ1-1; no clear D. The germline gives CDR1 MNHEY, CDR2 SMNVEV (reference sequence). This CDR3 is 14 amino acids long. Trimming removed 6 bases at V and 5 bases at J, with 16 bases between. For the CDR3, the DNA is TGTGCCAGCAGGCAAAGGCTTCCTTATACTGAAGCTTTCTTT. This codes for CASRQRLPYTEAFF.

The table lists this clonotype with a few counts. V gene TRBV6-2 or TRBV6-3 combines with J gene TRBJ2-7, with 10 positions matching TRBD2. V was clipped by 5 bases and J by 4 bases; unmatched bases: 11. Germline V gives CDR1 MNHEY, CDR2 SVGEGT. The CDR3 runs to 16 residues. CDR3 protein: CASSPGLADIVYEQYF. DNA of the CDR3: TGTGCCAGCAGTCCCGGACTAGCGGATATCGTTTACGAGCAGTACTTC.

This clonotype turned up a few times. The chain couples TRBV20-1 to TRBJ1-2; D uncertain. This CDR3 comprises 15 residues. The V gene's germline CDR1 is DFQATT and CDR2 SNEGSKA (reference sequence). The V end lost 0 bases, the J end lost 2 bases, and 13 bases lay between the germline ends. This CDR3 is CSARDWIGGNYGYTF. In DNA form, the CDR3 reads TGCAGTGCTAGAGATTGGATTGGAGGGAACTATGGCTACACCTTC.